What follows are 14 T cell receptor beta chains derived from one specimen sequenced in a study of cytomegalovirus exposure and HLA in healthy donors. Primers for the PCR totalled 60 Vbeta and 13 Jbeta. Profiling relied on immunoSEQ multiplex PCR, and the TCRdb table lists in-frame clones only, not all of them. The sample shows roughly 200,000 clones, over 70% of them seen only once. The sequenced sample was PBMCs. The receptors were sampled from a male donor in good health and CMV-seronegative.

This rearrangement joins TRBV27 to TRBJ2-1; D perhaps matches TRBD1 (5 bases). Germline-derived CDR1 and CDR2 are MNHEY and SMNVEV (reference sequence). This CDR3 contains 15 residues. V lost 0 bases and J 0 bases, leaving 6 bases between the germline ends. As DNA, the CDR3 is TGTGCCAGCAGTTTATCAAGGGGCTCCTACAATGAGCAGTTCTTC. This sequence encodes CASSLSRGSYNEQFF.

The chain carries TRBV7-8 and TRBJ2-5, with 12 bases that match TRBD2. The trim removed 1 base at V and 13 bases at J, leaving 7 bases unmatched. The CDR3 consists of 14 residues. Germline CDR1 SGHVS, CDR2 FQNEAQ. The CDR3 here is CASSLGRSSGGAYF. The CDR3 DNA sequence: TGTGCCAGCAGCTTAGGGAGATCTAGCGGGGGGGCGTACTTC. The full variable domain, rest sourced from reference TRBV7-8 and TRBJ2-5, is GAGVSQSPRYKVAKRGQDVALRCDPISGHVSLFWYQQALGQGPEFLTYFQNEAQLDKSGLPSDRFFAERPEGSVSTLKIQRTQQEDSAVYLCASSLGRSSGGAYFGPGTRLLVL.

This clone was observed a few times. This chain connects TRBV7-7 to TRBJ2-1, with D possibly matching TRBD2 (5 bases). Germline CDR1 reads SSHAT; CDR2 reads FNYEAQ (reference sequence). This CDR3 has 13 residues. The V end lost 3 bases, the J end lost 10 bases, and 13 bases lay between the germline ends. The CDR3 bases are TGTGCCAGCAGCTTTGACGGGAACACGGAGCAGTTCTTC. Translated: CASSFDGNTEQFF.

This chain connects TRBV7-9 to TRBJ1-1; D unclear. The V end lost 9 bases, the J end lost 4 bases, and 9 bases lay between the germline ends. Germline lookup yields CDR1 SEHNR and CDR2 FQNEAQ (reference sequence). This CDR3 has 11 residues. The CDR3, as DNA: TGTGCCAGTTTGCGGGGCACTGAAGCTTTCTTT. It specifies CASLRGTEAFF.

The chain carries TRBV28 and TRBJ1-2; TRBD1 matches 9 bases. J gave up 4 bases and V 7 bases, and 13 bases lay outside the gene matches. Germline V gene lookup returns CDR1 MDHEN and CDR2 SYDVKM. The CDR3 has 16 amino acids. For the CDR3, the DNA is TGTGCCAGCACGTGGGACAGGGACCAAGGTTTCTATGGCTACACCTTC. This encodes CASTWDRDQGFYGYTF.

The chain carries TRBV6-5 and TRBJ1-5, with unresolved D. Trimming left V 5 bases short and J 4 bases short, with 9 bases between. Per the germline V gene, CDR1 is MNHEY and CDR2 is SVGAGI. The CDR3 length is 13 residues. The CDR3 DNA follows: TGTGCCAGCAGTCCATCTAGTAATCAGCCCCAGCATTTT. This gives the protein CASSPSSNQPQHF.

The chain is built from TRBV7-2 and TRBJ2-3; the match to TRBD2 covers 11 bases. This CDR3 contains 15 residues. The ends lost 4 bases at V and 4 bases at J; junction bases unmatched: 4. Germline values: CDR1 SGHTA, CDR2 FQGNSA. CDR3 DNA: TGTGCCAGCAGCTCTACTAGCGGGAGCTCAGATACGCAGTATTTT. Amino acid sequence: CASSSTSGSSDTQYF. The full variable domain, its missing parts supplied by reference TRBV7-2 and TRBJ2-3, is GAGVSQSPSNKVTEKGKDVELRCDPISGHTALYWYRQSLGQGLEFLIYFQGNSAPDKSGLPSDRFSAERTGGSVSTLTIQRTQQEDSAVYLCASSSTSGSSDTQYFGPGTRLTVL.

This clone was observed a single time. The chain uses TRBV7-2 and TRBJ2-5; 7 bases are shared with TRBD1. J lost 2 bases, V lost 3 bases, and 3 bases had no gene match. The CDR3 runs 14 residues. CDR1 is SGHTA, CDR2 FQGNSA, per germline. The CDR3 DNA is TGTGCCAGCAGCTTGAACAGGGGTCAAGAGACCCAGTACTTC. This encodes CASSLNRGQETQYF.

The chain joins TRBV9 to TRBJ1-1, with 7 nucleotides matching TRBD1. This CDR3 is 16 amino acids long. The germline CDR1 and CDR2 sequences are SGDLS and YYNGEE. The V gene end was trimmed by 3 bases and the J gene end by 5 bases; junction bases not matched to a gene: 13. The CDR3, as DNA: TGTGCCAGCAGCGCACTGACAGGGTCCCTGGGAACTGAAGCTTTCTTT. It translates to CASSALTGSLGTEAFF.

The V gene is TRBV19, the J gene TRBJ2-6; 8 nucleotides align to TRBD1. The V and J ends lost 4 bases and 1 base, in that order; junction bases with no gene match: 6. This CDR3 region has 17 residues. The germline V gene encodes CDR1 LNHDA and CDR2 SQIVND (reference sequence). The CDR3 sequence: CASSTRTGFSGANVLTF. The CDR3 region has the DNA TGTGCCAGTAGTACCAGGACAGGGTTTTCTGGGGCCAACGTCCTGACTTTC.

The chain uses TRBV15 and TRBJ1-2; 10 bases fit TRBD1. Germline lookup yields CDR1 LNHNV and CDR2 YYDKDF (reference sequence). Trimming removed 5 bases from V and 3 bases from J; junction bases left unmatched: 3. CDR3 length equals 14 residues. CDR3 sequence: CATSRGQGDYGYTF. CDR3 nucleotides: TGTGCCACCAGCCGCGGACAGGGGGACTATGGCTACACCTTC.

On this clone itself: This CDR3 fails to terminate in the conserved phenylalanine or tryptophan, so it likely reflects a read error. The DNA is left out, because the CDR3 cannot be placed on it with certainty; the CDR3 is given as TCRdb lists it. V gene TRBV6-1 combines with J gene TRBJ2-7; TRBD1 was called by the table and not checked on the DNA. Germline CDR1 is MNHNS and CDR2 is SASEGT. From its first to its last residue, the CDR3 has 13 amino acids. CDR3 sequence: CASSRGGTEIPFL.

This clone was found a few times. The chain employs TRBV28 and TRBJ2-3, with a tentative D call TRBD2 (5 bases). Trimming left V 3 bases short and J 0 bases short, with 10 bases between. The germline V gene encodes CDR1 MDHEN and CDR2 SYDVKM. The CDR3 runs to 15 residues. The CDR3 loop reads CASSFGPGSTDTQYF. CDR3 sequence (DNA): TGTGCCAGCAGTTTTGGGCCGGGGAGCACAGATACGCAGTATTTT.

V is TRBV28 and J is TRBJ2-6; a possible D gene is TRBD2 (5 bases). Germline V gene lookup returns CDR1 MDHEN and CDR2 SYDVKM. V was clipped by 6 bases and J by 3 bases, with 15 bases between them. The CDR3 consists of 16 residues. In DNA form, the CDR3 reads TGTGCCAGCAGGTCCCCCGGGAACGTTGGGGCCAACGTCCTGACTTTC. The encoded protein is CASRSPGNVGANVLTF.